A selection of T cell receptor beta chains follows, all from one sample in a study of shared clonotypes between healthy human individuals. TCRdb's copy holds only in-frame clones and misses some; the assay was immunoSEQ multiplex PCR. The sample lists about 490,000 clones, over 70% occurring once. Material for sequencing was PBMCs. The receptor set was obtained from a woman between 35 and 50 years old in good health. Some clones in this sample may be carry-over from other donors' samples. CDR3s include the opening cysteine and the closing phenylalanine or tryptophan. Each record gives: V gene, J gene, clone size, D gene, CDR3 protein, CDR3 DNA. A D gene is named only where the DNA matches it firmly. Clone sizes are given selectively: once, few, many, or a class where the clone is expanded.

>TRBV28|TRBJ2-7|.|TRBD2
CASSLGAGDYEQYF
TGTGCCAGCAGTTTAGGAGCGGGAGACTACGAGCAGTACTTC
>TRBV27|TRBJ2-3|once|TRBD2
CASSQRLAGGLAVITDTQYF
TGTGCCAGCAGTCAAAGACTAGCGGGAGGGCTCGCTGTAATCACAGATACGCAGTATTTT
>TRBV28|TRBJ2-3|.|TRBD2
CASSRGLAGADTQYF
TGTGCCAGCAGCCGCGGACTAGCGGGAGCAGATACGCAGTATTTT
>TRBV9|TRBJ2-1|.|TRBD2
CASSVSPGLVSNEQFF
TGTGCCAGCAGCGTAAGCCCTGGACTAGTCAGCAATGAGCAGTTCTTC
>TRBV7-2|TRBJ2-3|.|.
CASSLVSLSTDTQYF
TGTGCCAGCAGCTTAGTTAGCTTAAGCACAGATACGCAGTATTTT
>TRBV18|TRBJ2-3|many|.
CASSSVVGETDTQYF
TGTGCCAGCTCATCCGTGGTGGGTGAGACAGATACGCAGTATTTT
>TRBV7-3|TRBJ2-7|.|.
CASSPDRSGYEQYF
TGTGCCAGCAGCCCAGACAGGAGCGGCTACGAGCAGTACTTC
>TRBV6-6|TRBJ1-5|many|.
CASTAVSNQPQHF
TGTGCCAGCACCGCCGTAAGCAATCAGCCCCAGCATTTT
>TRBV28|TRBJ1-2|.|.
CASISLRDGYTF
TGTGCCAGCATCTCCCTCAGGGATGGCTACACCTTC
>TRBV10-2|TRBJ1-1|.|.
CASSDRGGVNTEAFF
TGCGCCAGCAGTGACCGCGGAGGGGTGAACACTGAAGCTTTCTTT
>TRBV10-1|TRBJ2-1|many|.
CASSETVEGGNEQFF
TGCGCCAGCAGTGAGACGGTCGAGGGGGGCAATGAGCAGTTCTTC
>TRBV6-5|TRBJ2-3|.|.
CASSYSRPAGTQYF
TGTGCCAGCAGTTATTCCCGACCCGCTGGTACGCAGTATTTT